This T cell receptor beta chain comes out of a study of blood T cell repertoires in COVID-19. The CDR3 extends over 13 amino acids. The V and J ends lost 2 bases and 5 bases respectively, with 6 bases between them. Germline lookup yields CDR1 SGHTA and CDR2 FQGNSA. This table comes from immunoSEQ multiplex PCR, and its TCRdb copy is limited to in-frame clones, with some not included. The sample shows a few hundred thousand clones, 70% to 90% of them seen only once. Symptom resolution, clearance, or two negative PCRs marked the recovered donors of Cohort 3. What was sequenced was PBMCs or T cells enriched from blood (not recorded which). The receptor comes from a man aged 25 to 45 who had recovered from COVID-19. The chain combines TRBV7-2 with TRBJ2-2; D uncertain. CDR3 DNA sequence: TGTGCCAGCAGCTTATCCAGGACCGGGGAGCTGTTTTTT. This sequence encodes CASSLSRTGELFF. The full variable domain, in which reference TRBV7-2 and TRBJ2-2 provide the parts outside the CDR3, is GAGVSQSPSNKVTEKGKDVELRCDPISGHTALYWYRQSLGQGLEFLIYFQGNSAPDKSGLPSDRFSAERTGGSVSTLTIQRTQQEDSAVYLCASSLSRTGELFFGEGSRLTVL.